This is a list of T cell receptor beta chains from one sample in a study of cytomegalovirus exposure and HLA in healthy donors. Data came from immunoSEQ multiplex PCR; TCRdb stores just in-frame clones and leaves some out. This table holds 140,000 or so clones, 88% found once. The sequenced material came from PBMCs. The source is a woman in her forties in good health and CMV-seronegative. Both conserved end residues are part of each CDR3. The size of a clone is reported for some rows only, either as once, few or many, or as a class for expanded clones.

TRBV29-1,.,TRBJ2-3,CSGGGGYSRTDTQYF
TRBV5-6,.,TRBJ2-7,CASSFGLAGGYEQYF
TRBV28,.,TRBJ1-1,CATNRGMNTEAFF
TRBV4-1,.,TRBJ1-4,CASSQDRGSGEKLFF
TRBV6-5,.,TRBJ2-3,CASSSLRLAHTDTQYF
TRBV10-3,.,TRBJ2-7,CAISASSYEQYF
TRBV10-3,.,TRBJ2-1,CAISEIAGVGNEQFF
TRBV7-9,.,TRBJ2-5,CASSWTSGSGETQYF
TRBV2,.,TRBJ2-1,CASKSGRRYNEQFF
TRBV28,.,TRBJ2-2,CASSLLGLAGGPRDTGELFF
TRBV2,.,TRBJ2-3,CASSKEEGSDTQYF
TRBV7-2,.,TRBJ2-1,CASSLEVGGQGNEQFF
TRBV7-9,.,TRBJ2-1,CASSSYSYNEQFF
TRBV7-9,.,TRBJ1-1,CASSLVAGAPNTEAFF
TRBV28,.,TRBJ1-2,CASTYTGGYTF
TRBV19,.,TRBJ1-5,CASSPTGGEGEPQHF
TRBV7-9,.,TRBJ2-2,CASSFGREAYTGELFF
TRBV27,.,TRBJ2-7,CASSLSGEAYEQYF
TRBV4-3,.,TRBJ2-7,CASSQSLSSYEQYF
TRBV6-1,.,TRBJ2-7,CASSEVGVRSYEQYF
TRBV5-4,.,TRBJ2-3,CASSFRLAGSTDTQYF
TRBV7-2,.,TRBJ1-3,CASSLGQGIAGNTIYF
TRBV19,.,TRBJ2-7,CASRQGAIYEQYF
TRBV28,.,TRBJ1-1,CASRQGAPNTEAFF
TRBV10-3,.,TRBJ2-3,CAISVFIPGGPLLTDTQYF
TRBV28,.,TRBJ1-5,CASSDRSNQPQHF
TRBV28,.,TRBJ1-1,CASSLTGNTEAFF
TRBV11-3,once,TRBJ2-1,CASSTWREYNEQFF
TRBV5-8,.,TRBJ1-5,CASENSRGQPQHF
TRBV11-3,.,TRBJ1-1,CASSPPIGNTEAFF
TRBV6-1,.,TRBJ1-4,CASSERKGVEEKLFF
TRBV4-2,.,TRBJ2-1,CASSQSSRSYNEQFF
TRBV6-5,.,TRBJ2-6,CASSKWDRDLVLTF
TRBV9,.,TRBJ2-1,CASSVGVSGSLPYNEQFF
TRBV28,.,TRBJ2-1,CASSLPPGLAALRLGYNEQFF